This T cell receptor (beta chain) was sequenced during a study of post-analysis software for immune sequencing data. Study-level points and caveats: Included in a set of a handful of TRBV segments more frequent in patients than controls were TRBV5-6, TRBV5-1 and TRBV20-1.

The ends were cut back, 2 bases at V and 8 bases at J, with 11 bases in the middle. Germline CDR1 is KGHDR and CDR2 is SFDVKD. CDR3 size: 13 residues. This clonotype was seen more than once but under ten times. Antigen: not known. Unique-molecular-identifier-tagged TCR beta cDNA libraries were used. When about 0.9 to 10 million T cells were used, they gave some 520,000 cDNA molecules. One entry per CDR3 protein results from TCRdb running MiXCR on the PCR reads. The table includes about 820,000 distinct CDR3 sequences, roughly half detected once. V usage is TRBV24-1 and J usage is TRBJ2-5, with unresolved D. This receptor was taken from a girl between 5 and 17 years old with multiple sclerosis. Sequenced material: blood. Here the CDR3 DNA reads TGTGCCACCAGTGATTCTAACTTCGGAACCCAGTACTTC. Amino acid sequence: CATSDSNFGTQYF.